These 25 T cell receptor beta chains originate from one sample sequenced in a study of T-cell memory formation after mild COVID-19. MiXCR was run by TCRdb on the 5' RACE reads, yielding one entry per CDR3 protein. This table holds about 350,000 distinct CDR3 sequences, 20% to 25% found once. Sample: PBMCs or a T cell subset sorted from them (not recorded which). Every receptor here comes from a young man who had mild COVID-19 (a few samples of this study predate the infection). Cell type and time point are not known.

The V and J genes are TRBV7-9 and TRBJ2-5; no definite D call. This CDR3 comprises 14 residues. CDR1 and CDR2 from the germline V gene are SEHNR and FQNEAQ (reference sequence). Trimming left V 3 bases short and J 1 base short, with 9 bases between. CDR3 in DNA: TGTGCCAGCAGCTTCGCACTCCCCCAAGAGACCCAGTACTTC. Amino acids: CASSFALPQETQYF.

This clonotype was counted a few times. The genes are TRBV12-5 and TRBJ1-6; possibly TRBD1 for D (5 bases). Trimming removed 6 bases at V and 10 bases at J, with 10 bases between. The V gene's germline CDR1 is LGHNT and CDR2 FRNRAP. This CDR3 comprises 12 residues. CDR3: CASGGPGSPLHF. The CDR3 coding sequence is TGTGCTAGTGGGGGGCCGGGGTCACCCCTCCACTTT.

This clonotype was detected only a few times. CDR3 residues: CAWSVQGTARDTF. CDR3 in DNA: TGTGCCTGGAGTGTGCAGGGGACCGCCAGGGACACCTTC. The V gene is TRBV30, the J gene TRBJ1-2; perhaps TRBD1 as D (6 bases). Trimming left V 0 bases short and J 12 bases short, with 17 bases between. CDR1 is GTSNPN and CDR2 is SVGIG in the germline V gene (reference sequence). This CDR3 region has 13 residues. Full variable domain (remainder filled in from reference TRBV30 and TRBJ1-2): SQTIHQWPATLVQPVGSPLSLECTVEGTSNPNLYWYRQAAGRGLQLLFYSVGIGQISSEVPQNLSASRPQDRQFILSSKKLLLSDSGFYLCAWSVQGTARDTFGSGTRLTVV.

This clonotype was recorded a few times. The V call is TRBV20-1, the J call TRBJ1-2, with TRBD1 matching over 7 bases. This CDR3 contains 12 residues. CDR1 is DFQATT, CDR2 SNEGSKA, per germline (reference sequence). The V and J ends lost 5 bases and 7 bases, in that order; junction bases with no gene match: 7. The CDR3 region has the DNA TGCAGTGCTGTTCCAGGGGGAAGTGGCTACACCTTC. Its translation: CSAVPGGSGYTF.

V is TRBV11-3 and J is TRBJ2-7, with 8 bases identical to TRBD1. J lost 9 bases, V lost 5 bases, and 12 bases had no gene match. Germline V lookup: CDR1 SGHNT, CDR2 YENEEA. The length of the CDR3 is 14 residues. The CDR3 reads CASSRDRGDFWQYV. In DNA form, the CDR3 reads TGTGCCAGCAGCCGAGACAGGGGCGACTTCTGGCAGTACGTC.

The rearrangement uses TRBV7-9 and TRBJ1-5, with D perhaps TRBD1 (5 bases). The CDR3 contains 14 residues. V was trimmed by 10 bases and J by 4 bases, leaving 17 bases between them. The germline gives CDR1 SEHNR, CDR2 FQNEAQ (reference sequence). CDR3 sequence: CATQRGGINQPQHF. Written as DNA, the CDR3 is TGTGCCACTCAACGGGGCGGAATTAATCAGCCCCAGCATTTT.

V usage is TRBV28 and J usage is TRBJ1-4, with D perhaps matching TRBD1 (5 bases). The V gene's germline CDR1 is MDHEN and CDR2 SYDVKM. The CDR3 contains 14 residues. V was pared by 6 bases and J by 6 bases, with 14 bases between. The CDR3 loop reads CASSQQGFYEKLFF. The CDR3, as DNA: TGTGCCAGCAGCCAGCAGGGATTCTATGAAAAACTGTTTTTT.

The V and J genes are TRBV4-1 and TRBJ1-2; D is possibly TRBD1 (5 bases). V lost 0 bases and J 5 bases, leaving 19 bases between the germline ends. Per germline, CDR1 MGHRA and CDR2 YSYEKL. The CDR3 sequence is 17 residues long. CDR3 loop: CASSQDRTDPGGYGYTF. In nucleotides, the CDR3 is TGCGCCAGCAGCCAAGATAGGACGGATCCCGGGGGGTATGGCTACACCTTC.

The chain recombines TRBV6-6 with TRBJ2-3; D ambiguous. Germline loops: CDR1 MNHNY, CDR2 SVGAGI (reference sequence). V was shortened by 2 bases and J by 2 bases, with 8 bases between the two germline ends. The CDR3 covers 14 residues. For the CDR3, the DNA is TGTGCCAGCAGTTACACGAGACACACAGATACGCAGTATTTT. Encoded protein: CASSYTRHTDTQYF.

This clonotype was picked up one time. The CDR3 coding sequence is TGTGCCAGCAGTTTAAGTGGCCGGGGGAGAGGTTCACCCCTCCACTTT. Translated, it gives CASSLSGRGRGSPLHF. The chain is built from TRBV28 and TRBJ1-6; D possibly corresponds to TRBD1 (5 bases). Trimming cost V 2 bases and J 9 bases, with 17 bases left between them. This CDR3 is 16 amino acids long. Germline lookup yields CDR1 MDHEN and CDR2 SYDVKM.

This chain links TRBV5-1 with TRBJ2-7, with D uncertain. V lost 0 bases to trimming and J lost 5 bases, with 18 bases between them. This CDR3 contains 16 residues. Germline lookup yields CDR1 SGHRS and CDR2 YFSETQ. CDR3 DNA: TGCGCCAGCAGCTTGGAAGGGCCACCCCCTCTCCACGAGCAGTACGTC. It is translated as CASSLEGPPPLHEQYV.

This rearrangement joins TRBV9 to TRBJ2-3, with a tentative D call TRBD2 (6 bases). Germline values: CDR1 SGDLS, CDR2 YYNGEE. Trimming left V 4 bases short and J 4 bases short, with 16 bases between. The CDR3 has 15 amino acids. The chain's CDR3 is CASSPREEFPDTQYF. In DNA form, the CDR3 reads TGTGCCAGCAGCCCCAGGGAGGAGTTTCCAGATACGCAGTATTTT. The variable domain in full, completed from reference TRBV9 and TRBJ2-3, reads DSGVTQTPKHLITATGQRVTLRCSPRSGDLSVYWYQQSLDQGLQFLIQYYNGEERAKGNILERFSAQQFPDLHSELNLSSLELGDSALYFCASSPREEFPDTQYFGPGTRLTVL.

CDR3 sequence reads: CASRLDRSEKLFF. The CDR3 DNA reads TGTGCCAGCAGGCTGGACAGATCCGAAAAACTGTTTTTT. J is TRBJ1-4 and V is TRBV7-9, with D maybe TRBD1 (6 bases). V lost 6 bases and J lost 8, with 13 bases in between. CDR3 length equals 13 residues. CDR1 and CDR2 from the germline V gene are SEHNR and FQNEAQ (reference sequence).

The CDR3 nucleotides read TGTGCCAGCAGCGAGCAGGGAGGTCGAGCTTTCTTT. Protein product: CASSEQGGRAFF. J is TRBJ1-1 and V is TRBV7-9, with a possible D match to TRBD1 (5 bases). CDR1 is SEHNR, CDR2 FQNEAQ, per germline (reference sequence). CDR3 size: 12 residues. Trimming removed 5 bases from V and 10 bases from J, with 14 bases in between.

CDR3 residues: CASSHGTSGGYNEQFF. The DNA for the CDR3 is TGTGCCAGCAGCCACGGGACTAGCGGAGGCTACAATGAGCAGTTCTTC. This chain uses TRBV4-2 with TRBJ2-1; 11 bases are shared with TRBD2. CDR3 size: 16 residues. V was clipped by 3 bases and J by 3 bases; unmatched bases: 4. Germline CDR1 and CDR2: LGHNA and YNFKEQ.

The chain uses TRBV12-3 or TRBV12-4 and TRBJ2-1; 11 bases are a match to TRBD2. Trimming cost V 4 bases and J 8 bases; bases outside gene matches: 7. This CDR3 contains 15 residues. The DNA for the CDR3 is TGTGCCAGCAGTTGGGCTAGCGGGGGGTGGGATGAGCAGTTCTTC. Its protein is CASSWASGGWDEQFF.

A few counts support this clonotype. The chain recombines TRBV28 with TRBJ2-7; TRBD1 is a possible D gene (5 bases). The CDR3 spans 14 residues. Looked up from germline, CDR1 is MDHEN and CDR2 is SYDVKM. V lost 7 bases, J lost 2 bases, and 15 bases lay in between. The CDR3 DNA is TGTGCCAGCAATGCGCTTGGGGCCCCCTACGAGCAGTACGTC. This encodes CASNALGAPYEQYV.

This clonotype was seen only a few times. The rearrangement links TRBV7-2 to TRBJ1-1; no firm D call. The CDR3 is made up of 13 amino acids. Germline CDR1 and CDR2: SGHTA and FQGNSA. Trimming shortened V by 4 bases and J by 6 bases, and 12 bases separated the two germline ends. CDR3 sequence: CASSSGPAAEAFF. The CDR3 nucleotides are TGTGCCAGCAGCTCCGGGCCGGCAGCTGAAGCTTTCTTT.

This clonotype occurred a few times. The J gene is TRBJ2-7, the V gene TRBV27; D unclear. CDR3 size: 14 residues. V dropped 0 bases and J dropped 6 bases, with 12 bases sitting between them. Germline CDR1 is MNHEY and CDR2 is SMNVEV (reference sequence). CDR3 loop: CASSLSPVPGEQYV. The CDR3 DNA follows: TGTGCCAGCAGTTTATCCCCAGTTCCGGGCGAGCAGTACGTC.

This clonotype was counted a few times. The J gene is TRBJ1-2, the V gene TRBV12-3 or TRBV12-4; 8 positions match TRBD1. The CDR3 loop spans 13 amino acids. After removal of 7 bases from V and 4 bases from J, the junction contained 5 bases not matched to a gene. The CDR3 region has the DNA TGTGCCAGCACCTCAGGGGGCAGCTATGGCTACACCTTC. As protein: CASTSGGSYGYTF.

The chain carries TRBV20-1 and TRBJ2-5; 7 bases agree with TRBD2. This CDR3 has 15 residues. V trimming: 8 bases; J trimming: 1 base; junction bases outside the gene matches: 13. The germline V gene encodes CDR1 DFQATT and CDR2 SNEGSKA (reference sequence). CDR3 nucleotide sequence: TGCAGTTCCCCCCATTCCGGGGGGTCCCAAGAGACCCAGTACTTC. Protein product: CSSPHSGGSQETQYF.

This clonotype came up a few times. This chain links TRBV20-1 with TRBJ2-5; D not certain. The CDR3 loop spans 12 amino acids. Germline V gene lookup returns CDR1 DFQATT and CDR2 SNEGSKA (reference sequence). Deletions cut 4 bases from V and 3 bases from J, with 9 bases between. For the CDR3, the DNA is TGCAGTGCTATACTACCTGAAGAGACCCAGTACTTC. As protein: CSAILPEETQYF.

The chain uses TRBV11-2 and TRBJ2-5, with 9 bases that match TRBD2. CDR1 is SGHAT and CDR2 is FQNNGV in the germline V gene. V shed 5 bases, J shed 4 bases, and the junction held 8 bases outside the gene matches. The CDR3 has 15 residues. The CDR3 here is CASSRPSGEVETQYF. CDR3 sequence (DNA): TGTGCCAGCAGCCGCCCTAGCGGGGAGGTAGAGACCCAGTACTTC.

The rearrangement joins TRBV20-1 to TRBJ2-3; TRBD2 might be the D (6 bases). Per the germline V gene, CDR1 is DFQATT and CDR2 is SNEGSKA (reference sequence). Between the trimmed V and J ends, which lost 3 bases and 7 bases, there was a span of 20 bases. The CDR3 length is 15 residues. The CDR3 DNA reads TGCAGTGCTAGCCCGCAGGCGGGACGAAGAAATACGCAGTATTTT. Residues: CSASPQAGRRNTQYF.

The chain uses TRBV10-3 and TRBJ1-1; D remains ambiguous. The germline gives CDR1 ENHRY, CDR2 SYGVKD. This CDR3 spans 13 amino acids. Trimming pared 5 bases from V and 1 base from J, leaving 8 bases between. CDR3 residues: CAISWSENTEAFF. The CDR3 bases are TGTGCCATCAGTTGGTCGGAGAACACTGAAGCTTTCTTT.